Listed below are T cell receptor beta chains from one sample, sequenced in a study of PD-L1 blockade in urothelial cancer. Repertoires were generated with immunoSEQ multiplex PCR, while TCRdb's copy carries only in-frame clones and drops some. The data contain over 20,000 clones, approximately 90% of them singletons. Specimen: PBMCs, collected around atezolizumab (anti-PD-L1) treatment. Every receptor here comes from a woman aged 60 to 75 with urothelial cancer. The CDR3 runs from the conserved cysteine through the conserved F or W. D genes are given only for firm matches. Rows give clone size only sometimes, using once, few, many, or a class for an expanded clone.

NA	TRBV28	TRBD2	TRBJ2-7	TGTGCCAGCAGTTTAGGTCTAGCGGGATACTCCTACGAGCAGTACTTC	CASSLGLAGYSYEQYF
NA	TRBV7-2	NA	TRBJ2-1	TGTGCCAGCAGCTTAGCCGGGAATCAGTACAATGAGCAGTTCTTC	CASSLAGNQYNEQFF
NA	TRBV28	NA	TRBJ1-5	TGTGCCAGCAATGGCGTTGGGGGGGAGCAGCCCCAGCATTTT	CASNGVGGEQPQHF
NA	TRBV15	NA	TRBJ2-7	TGTGCCACCAGCAGAGATGGGGCGGGGTACGAGCAGTACTTC	CATSRDGAGYEQYF
NA	TRBV5-1	TRBD2	TRBJ2-7	TGCGCCAGCAGCTTTTACCAGCGGGGGGGGCAGGAGCAGTACTTC	CASSFYQRGGQEQYF
NA	TRBV19	TRBD2	TRBJ2-3	TGTGCCAGTAGTTCAGGACTAGCGGGAGGGCCGGGCACAGATACGCAGTATTTT	CASSSGLAGGPGTDTQYF
NA	TRBV5-5	NA	TRBJ2-2	TGTGCCAGCAGCTCCCTCTGGGGGGGCCTCAGCACCGGGGAGCTGTTTTTT	CASSSLWGGLSTGELFF
NA	TRBV19	NA	TRBJ1-3	TGTGCCAGTAGTGGAAGAAGGGGCAGGGACACCAAAAACACCATATATTTT	CASSGRRGRDTKNTIYF
NA	TRBV15	NA	TRBJ1-5	TGTGCCACCAGCAGACAGAGGCTTAGCAATCAGCCCCAGCATTTT	CATSRQRLSNQPQHF
NA	TRBV7-3	NA	TRBJ2-1	TGTGCCAGCAGCTTAAAGGACGGGGGGCAGTTCTTC	CASSLKDGGQFF
NA	TRBV27	NA	TRBJ1-4	TGTGCCAGCAGTTCTTGGCCGAATAATGAAAAACTGTTTTTT	CASSSWPNNEKLFF
NA	TRBV6-6	NA	TRBJ2-5	TGTGTCAGCAGTTCTAATACCGCCGGCAGGGGAGAGACCCAGTACTTC	CVSSSNTAGRGETQYF
NA	TRBV28	TRBD1	TRBJ1-5	TGTGCCAGCAGTTTATGGGACAGGGATCAGCCCCAGCATTTT	CASSLWDRDQPQHF
NA	TRBV5-1	NA	TRBJ2-5	TGCGCCAGCAGCTTCGTTGGGGCCCAAGAGACCCAGTACTTC	CASSFVGAQETQYF
few	TRBV6-5	TRBD2	TRBJ2-7	TGTGCCAGCAGTTACGGGAAACTAGCGGGGGTTTACGAGCAGTACTTC	CASSYGKLAGVYEQYF
NA	TRBV5-1	NA	TRBJ2-7	TGCGCCAGCAGCTGGGGGTGGTATCCAGGGAGTCCCTCGGGGGACGAGCAGTACTTC	CASSWGWYPGSPSGDEQYF
NA	TRBV5-1	TRBD1	TRBJ2-2	TGCGCCAGCAGCTTTGGGGGACAGGCGGAGGTCGTCCTGAACACCGGGGAGCTGTTTTTT	CASSFGGQAEVVLNTGELFF
once	TRBV10-3	NA	TRBJ2-1	TGTGCCATCAGTGAGTCGGGAAGGGGTGAGCAGTTCTTC	CAISESGRGEQFF
NA	TRBV6-6	NA	TRBJ1-1	TGTGCCAGCAGTTACTCGACAGAGAACACTGAAGCTTTCTTT	CASSYSTENTEAFF
NA	TRBV6-6	TRBD2	TRBJ2-1	TGTGCCAGCAGACTAGCGGGAGGATACAATGAGCAGTTCTTC	CASRLAGGYNEQFF
NA	TRBV9	TRBD2	TRBJ2-3	TGTGCCAGCAGCGTTAATCCAGCGGGAAACCCCACAGATACGCAGTATTTT	CASSVNPAGNPTDTQYF
NA	TRBV5-1	NA	TRBJ2-5	TGCGCCAGCGCCCTAGAGGGGGGGGGAGAGACCCAGTACTTC	CASALEGGGETQYF
medium-sized	TRBV10-1	NA	TRBJ1-4	TGCGCCAGCAGTGGAGCGGTTGAAAAACTGTTTTTT	CASSGAVEKLFF
NA	TRBV7-9	TRBD1	TRBJ2-7	TGTGCCAGCAGCTTAAAGCCGGGACAGGTCGAGTACGAGCAGTACTTC	CASSLKPGQVEYEQYF
NA	TRBV7-8	TRBD1	TRBJ2-3	TGTGCCAGCAGCTTGAACTCAGGGGGCGCGACAGATACGCAGTATTTT	CASSLNSGGATDTQYF
NA	TRBV7-9	TRBD1	TRBJ1-1	TGTGCCAGCAGCTCCGGAGGACCGGGACAGGGGAGGACTGAAGCTTTCTTT	CASSSGGPGQGRTEAFF
NA	TRBV11-2	TRBD2	TRBJ2-1	TGTGCCAGCAGCTCGCCACTTAGCGGGAGTGGGTTCAACAATGAGCAGTTCTTC	CASSSPLSGSGFNNEQFF
NA	TRBV2	TRBD1	TRBJ2-1	TGTGCCAGCAGACAGGACAGGGGCTCCTACAATGAGCAGTTCTTC	CASRQDRGSYNEQFF
NA	TRBV5-1	NA	TRBJ1-2	TGCGCCAGCAGCTTGGCACAGGGCCATGGCTACACCTTC	CASSLAQGHGYTF
once	TRBV7-3	TRBD2	TRBJ2-1	TGTGCCAGCAGCTTCAGCGGGGGGGCTTGGAATGAGCAGTTCTTC	CASSFSGGAWNEQFF
NA	TRBV5-1	NA	TRBJ2-2	TGCGCCAGCAGCGTCGAGGGCACCGGGGAGCTGTTTTTT	CASSVEGTGELFF
NA	TRBV29-1	TRBD2	TRBJ2-3	TGCAGCGAGCTGGGACTAGCGGGAAGACCTAGCACAGATACGCAGTATTTT	CSELGLAGRPSTDTQYF
once	TRBV25-1	TRBD1	TRBJ2-7	TGTGCCAGCAGTGTACCCCGGACAGGGCTGGACGGCGAGCAGTACTTC	CASSVPRTGLDGEQYF
NA	TRBV9	NA	TRBJ2-7	TGTGCCAGCAGCGTAGCCCCAACCTACGAGCAGTACTTC	CASSVAPTYEQYF
medium-sized	TRBV19	NA	TRBJ1-5	TGTGCCAGTATCCTGGACAGCGGTTATAGCAATCAGCCCCAGCATTTT	CASILDSGYSNQPQHF
NA	TRBV7-2	TRBD1	TRBJ1-2	TGTGCCAGCAGTCCAGCTACAGGGGACTATGGCTACACCTTC	CASSPATGDYGYTF
NA	TRBV29-1	NA	TRBJ1-1	TGCAGCGTTGGTGGGGGGGGTTACACTGAAGCTTTCTTT	CSVGGGGYTEAFF
NA	TRBV19	NA	TRBJ2-3	TGTGCCAGTAGTATGGGTGCATTGAGGACAGATACGCAGTATTTT	CASSMGALRTDTQYF
NA	TRBV25-1	TRBD2	TRBJ2-3	TGTGCCAGCAGTGGGGGGGCTAGCGGGGACACAGATACGCAGTATTTT	CASSGGASGDTDTQYF
few	TRBV5-6	NA	TRBJ1-3	TGTGCCAGCAGCACCACAGGGACTGGAAACACCATATATTTT	CASSTTGTGNTIYF
NA	TRBV28	NA	TRBJ2-2	TGTGCCAGCAGTTTGACTAGTTCACTTGACACCGGGGAGCTGTTTTTT	CASSLTSSLDTGELFF
NA	TRBV5-5	TRBD2	TRBJ2-3	TGTGCCAGCAGCTATAGCGGGAGCACAGATACGCAGTATTTT	CASSYSGSTDTQYF
NA	TRBV12-5	TRBD2	TRBJ2-1	TGTGCTAGTGGTTTGGTAATAGCGGGGGGCGTCGATGAGCAGTTCTTC	CASGLVIAGGVDEQFF
NA	TRBV19	TRBD1	TRBJ2-1	TGTGCCAGTAGTCAGGACAGGGCATACAATGAGCAGTTCTTC	CASSQDRAYNEQFF
few	TRBV29-1	NA	TRBJ2-1	TGCAGCGCGTTAGAGGTCGAGCAGTTCTTC	CSALEVEQFF
NA	TRBV19	TRBD2	TRBJ2-1	TGTGCCAGTAGTACGGGCGGGAGGGGGCGCAATGAGCAGTTCTTC	CASSTGGRGRNEQFF
NA	TRBV9	TRBD2	TRBJ2-3	TGTGCCAGCAGCCCTAGAGACGTGCGGGGGGGGTTCACCGGCACAGATACGCAGTATTTT	CASSPRDVRGGFTGTDTQYF
NA	TRBV5-1	TRBD2	TRBJ2-2	TGCGCCAGCAGCTTGTCTAGCGGGGGCTCCGGGGAGCTGTTTTTT	CASSLSSGGSGELFF
NA	TRBV19	NA	TRBJ2-5	TGTGCCAGTAGTAGTAGAGAGACCCAGTACTTC	CASSSRETQYF
NA	TRBV7-8	NA	TRBJ2-7	TGTGCCAGCAGCCGATCCCAGGGTAATGTCTATGGCGAGCAGTACTTC	CASSRSQGNVYGEQYF
NA	TRBV7-8	NA	TRBJ1-5	TGTGCCAGCAGCTTATTCCCCGGGACACGTAGTCAGCCCCAGCATTTT	CASSLFPGTRSQPQHF
NA	TRBV9	TRBD2	TRBJ2-3	TGTGCCAGCAGGTCGAGACTAGCGGGAGAAACAGATACGCAGTATTTT	CASRSRLAGETDTQYF
NA	TRBV27	NA	TRBJ2-2	TGTGCCAGCAGTTCGGTGAACACCGGGGAGCTGTTTTTT	CASSSVNTGELFF
NA	TRBV27	NA	TRBJ1-3	TGTGCCAGCAGTTCGCTAGACAGACTTTCTGGAAACACCATATATTTT	CASSSLDRLSGNTIYF
once	TRBV28	NA	TRBJ2-1	TGTGCCAGCAGTCGATCGGGTGAGCAGTTCTTC	CASSRSGEQFF
NA	TRBV11-2	TRBD2	TRBJ2-7	TGTGCCAGCAGCAGCCTGGGGGGGACGGGAGTCGCCTACGAGCAGTACTTC	CASSSLGGTGVAYEQYF
NA	TRBV7-2	NA	TRBJ1-2	TGTGCCAGCAGCTTACTTTGGGCTAACAGAGGCTACACCTTC	CASSLLWANRGYTF